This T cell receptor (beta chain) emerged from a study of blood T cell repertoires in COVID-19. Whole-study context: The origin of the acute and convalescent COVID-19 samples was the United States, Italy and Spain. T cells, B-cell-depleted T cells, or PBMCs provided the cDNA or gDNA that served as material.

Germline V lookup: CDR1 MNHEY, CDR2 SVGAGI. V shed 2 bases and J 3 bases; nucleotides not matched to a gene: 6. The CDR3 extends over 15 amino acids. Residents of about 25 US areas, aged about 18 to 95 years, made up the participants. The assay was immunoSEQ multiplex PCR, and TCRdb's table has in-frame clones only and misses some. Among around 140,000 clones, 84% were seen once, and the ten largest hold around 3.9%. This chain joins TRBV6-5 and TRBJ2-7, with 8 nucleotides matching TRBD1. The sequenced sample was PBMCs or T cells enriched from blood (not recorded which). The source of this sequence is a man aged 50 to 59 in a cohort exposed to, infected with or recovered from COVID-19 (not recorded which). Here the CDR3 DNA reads TGTGCCAGCAGTTACGGACAGGGAGGTAACTACGAGCAGTACTTC. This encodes CASSYGQGGNYEQYF.